This T cell receptor beta chain was recovered during a study of T cell responses to AZD1222 COVID-19 vaccine (dated by TCRdb to the early 2020s). Background on the whole study: AZD1222 recipients given second doses at about 4 weeks or at about 12 weeks were pooled, since spike-specific TCR depth and breadth were not found to differ between the two schedules. A total of about 250 trial participants underwent TCR sequencing, of whom about 200 had received two doses of AZD1222 and roughly 26 had received two doses of the MenACWY control vaccine. Enrollment into the trials was organized by age into subgroups of 18-55, 56-69 and 70-plus years, and those subgroups contained roughly 140, 27 and 60 TCR-sequenced participants, respectively. Paper-wide results and their limitations: Reportedly, almost half of the unique spike-specific TCRs recognized epitopes lying outside the regions that are mutated in the B.1.351 and B.1.1.7 variants. Participants were mostly white British and included more females than males, and it was suggested by the authors that clonal diversity may have been underestimated. Spike-specific TCR breadth and depth rose significantly after two AZD1222 doses compared with day 0 and with MenACWY recipients. No day 14 peak-response samples were available, so repertoires were characterized only after the peak T cell response. The vaccine-associated CD4 TCRs covered the entire spike protein, and the dominant responses fell in regions 160-218 and 743-854. In the small 56-69-year group, the increase in depth fell short of significance, most likely because of low power. Conclusions about previously exposed vaccinees are limited, since just six AZD1222 recipients were seropositive for SARS-CoV-2 at baseline.

Taken with the paper, the label for time point translates to: baseline before first vaccination. Samples from vaccinated people were obtained from the UK trials COV001 and COV002, which included a single-blind randomized controlled phase 2/3 trial of AZD1222 (ChAdOx1 nCoV-19) in healthy adults. Trial participant PBMC samples were collected at day 0 and day 28 after the second dose for TCRbeta chain sequencing. The CDR3 regions of human TCRbeta chains were analyzed by immunosequencing. The study's own analysis went as follows. Repertoire TCRs were checked for matches against a reference library of SARS-CoV-2-specific TCRs that had been generated using the MIRA antigen-specificity platform. Breadth meant the fraction of unique TCRs that were SARS-CoV-2-associated, whereas depth meant the fraction of total T cells that were SARS-CoV-2-associated. Each spike-specific TCR was assigned to its reactive spike region and to a CD4 or CD8 class using the MIRA data. Log10-transformed breadth and depth values were compared by one-way ANOVA with Sidak's multiple comparisons tests. Held by TCRdb, this immuneACCESS table contains in-frame sequences only and omits some clones. Under half of the omission traces to an unresolved V gene where checked; the cause of the rest is unknown. Clone size and the V and J calls come from that table; the DNA yielded D and trimming. The table for this sample lists approximately 90,000 clones; just over 90% of them were counted only once. Of the sample, 9.5% to 15% falls within the top ten clones.

A word on this clone: Its target antigen remains unknown. The sample holds no much larger clone one base away, and base qualities are not on file.

Per the germline V gene (reference sequence), LNHDA is the CDR1 and SQIVND is the CDR2. From the cysteine through the phenylalanine, the CDR3 covers 16 amino acids. Only CDR3 DNA remains: 48 bases, in frame from the first base. V loses 5 bases at its end and J loses 8 bases; junction bases beyond the gene matches: 9. This sequence uses TRBV19 and TRBJ2-1; 13 central bases correspond to TRBD2. The origin of this receptor is an adult in good health. Specimen: peripheral blood, collected on day 0 of AZD1222 vaccination. The nucleotides are TGTGCCAGTAGTTCCCGGACTAGCGGGGGTTCGGATGAGCAGTTCTTC. Its translation reads: CASSSRTSGGSDEQFF.